Listed below are T cell receptor beta chains from one sample, sequenced in a study of blood T cells in healthy people across ages. TCRdb re-called the 5' RACE reads through MiXCR, storing one row per CDR3 protein. Of hundreds of thousands of distinct CDR3 sequences in the sample, around 49% are singletons; the top ten hold about an eighth. The sample comprised blood. Receptor source: a man younger than 45 in good health. Both conserved end residues are part of each CDR3. The order of the fields is CDR3 length, D gene, J gene, V gene, clone size, CDR3 DNA, CDR3 protein. The D gene is left open where the match is weak. Only part of the rows carry a size: once, few, many, or a class if the clone is expanded.

15	NA	TRBJ2-4	TRBV7-9	NA	TGTGCCAGCAGCTTAGTCGGGACAACCAGAAACATTCAGTACTTC	CASSLVGTTRNIQYF
14	NA	TRBJ1-6	TRBV9	NA	TGTGCCAGCAGCGTACGGGGGCGGAATTCACCCCTCCACTTT	CASSVRGRNSPLHF
14	NA	TRBJ2-7	TRBV6-6	NA	TGTGCCAGCAAACTGGCAGAGGGCTCCTACGAGCAGTACTTC	CASKLAEGSYEQYF
16	NA	TRBJ1-2	TRBV10-3	NA	TGTGCCATCAGTGAATCTGAGACAGGCCTCAAGGGTGGCTACACCTTC	CAISESETGLKGGYTF
14	NA	TRBJ2-4	TRBV7-2	NA	TGTGCCAGCAGCCAGAATCTAGCCAAAAACATTCAGTACTTC	CASSQNLAKNIQYF
11	NA	TRBJ1-2	TRBV6-2/TRBV6-3	NA	TGTGCCAGCAGTTCCGAATATGGCTACACCTTC	CASSSEYGYTF
15	NA	TRBJ1-3	TRBV4-3	NA	TGCGCCAGCAGCCAAGTGAGGGGCCGCCTGGACACCATATATTTT	CASSQVRGRLDTIYF
14	NA	TRBJ2-5	TRBV27	many	TGTGCCAGCAGTTTTAAGGGGGGGGGAGAGACCCAGTACTTC	CASSFKGGGETQYF
17	TRBD1	TRBJ2-6	TRBV7-6	few	TGTGCCAGCAGCTTCGGACAGGGTCGATCTGGGGCCAACGTCCTGACTTTC	CASSFGQGRSGANVLTF
18	TRBD2	TRBJ2-1	TRBV20-1	NA	TGCAGTGCTAGTTTTCCCGGGACTAGCGGGAGCTCCTACAATGAGCGGTTCTTC	CSASFPGTSGSSYNERFF
14	TRBD2	TRBJ2-3	TRBV7-8	few	TGTGCCAGCGGACTAGCGGAGTTCACAGATACGCAGTATTTT	CASGLAEFTDTQYF
15	TRBD1	TRBJ1-1	TRBV10-3	NA	TGTGCCATCAGTGATAAGGGGGCTACGAACACTGAAGCTTTCTTT	CAISDKGATNTEAFF
13	NA	TRBJ1-6	TRBV12-3/TRBV12-4	NA	TGTGCCAGCAGTTTTAAGGGGGATTCACCCCTCCACTTT	CASSFKGDSPLHF
15	NA	TRBJ2-5	TRBV14	few	TGTGCCAGCAGCCAAGCCGGGGGTCCACAAGAGACCCAGTACTTC	CASSQAGGPQETQYF
16	NA	TRBJ2-3	TRBV20-1	few	TGCAGTGCTAGAGATTCGCAGAGCCCCTCTGCAAATACGCAGTATTTT	CSARDSQSPSANTQYF
13	NA	TRBJ2-5	TRBV20-1	many	TGCAGTGCTAGAGGGACAGTTTTAGAGACCCAGTACTTC	CSARGTVLETQYF
19	TRBD2	TRBJ2-3	TRBV5-1	many	TGCGCCAGCAGCTTGGCCGGGTCTAGCGGGGTCCTCACCACAGATACGCAGTATTTT	CASSLAGSSGVLTTDTQYF
15	NA	TRBJ2-7	TRBV7-9	NA	TGTGCCAGCAGCTCTTTATTGGCCAGCTCCTACGAGCAGTACTTC	CASSSLLASSYEQYF
14	NA	TRBJ2-7	TRBV6-1	NA	TGTGCCAGCAGTGAGGGGGGCAATTACTACGAGCAGTACTTC	CASSEGGNYYEQYF
14	TRBD1	TRBJ2-7	TRBV12-3/TRBV12-4	few	TGTGCCAGCAGTTCCGGGACAGTTATCTACGAGCAGTACTTC	CASSSGTVIYEQYF
14	NA	TRBJ2-3	TRBV27	NA	TGTGCCAGCAGTTTAGAGGCGGGTCCAGATACGCAGTATTTT	CASSLEAGPDTQYF
16	NA	TRBJ1-4	TRBV27	NA	TGTGCCAGCAGTTTAGTAGGAACTGCAACTAATGAAAAACTGTTTTTT	CASSLVGTATNEKLFF
15	TRBD2	TRBJ2-1	TRBV6-5	NA	TGTGCCAGCAGGTCGGAACTAGCGGGGGTCAATGAGCAGTTCTTC	CASRSELAGVNEQFF
14	TRBD1	TRBJ2-4	TRBV12-3/TRBV12-4	few	TGTGCCAGCAGTTTTAGACAGGGGGTGAACATTCAGTACTTC	CASSFRQGVNIQYF
16	NA	TRBJ2-1	TRBV6-1	once	TGTGCCAGCAGTGAAGGCATAAGGGTATTATACAATGAGCAGTTCTTC	CASSEGIRVLYNEQFF
15	TRBD2	TRBJ2-3	TRBV14	once	TGTGCCAGCAGCCAAGATCGCGGGGGGGTAGATACGCAGTATTTT	CASSQDRGGVDTQYF
19	NA	TRBJ2-3	TRBV6-1	few	TGTGCCAGCAGTGAATCTTGGGCGACAGGTCTAGCTAGCACAGATACGCAGTATTTT	CASSESWATGLASTDTQYF
19	NA	TRBJ2-1	TRBV4-2	NA	TGTGCCAGCAGCCAATATTACTCCCTTGGAGCGGTCGGAACGAATGAGCAGTTCTTC	CASSQYYSLGAVGTNEQFF
17	TRBD2	TRBJ2-2	TRBV12-3/TRBV12-4	once	TGTGCCACCGTTATAGGGCTAGCGGGGCTTCAAACCGGGGAGCTGTTTTTT	CATVIGLAGLQTGELFF
11	NA	TRBJ2-1	TRBV7-2	few	TGTGCCAGCAGCTCTATGTATGAGCAGTTCTTC	CASSSMYEQFF
16	NA	TRBJ2-3	TRBV7-2	NA	TGTGCTAGCAGCTTAGCCCGAACAGGAAGCACAGATACGCAGTATTTT	CASSLARTGSTDTQYF
15	TRBD1	TRBJ1-2	TRBV3-1	many	TGTGCCAGCAGCCCCCGGGACAGGATCCTCTATGGCTACACCTTC	CASSPRDRILYGYTF
18	TRBD2	TRBJ2-5	TRBV13	NA	TGTGCCAGCAGCTTAAAGGGAGGCAGCGGGGGGGGACAAGAGACCCAGTACTTC	CASSLKGGSGGGQETQYF
15	TRBD2	TRBJ2-1	TRBV20-1	NA	TGCAGTGCTTATAGCGGGGGGTCCTCCTACAATGAGCAGTTCTTC	CSAYSGGSSYNEQFF
16	NA	TRBJ2-3	TRBV5-1	few	TGCGCCAGCAGCCTACCCTCCGCTAGCACCACAGATACGCAGTATTTT	CASSLPSASTTDTQYF
15	NA	TRBJ2-7	TRBV12-3/TRBV12-4	NA	TGTGCCAGCAGTTTAGGAGGTTACAGCTTCTACGAGCAGTACTTC	CASSLGGYSFYEQYF
13	TRBD1	TRBJ1-2	TRBV20-1	NA	TGCAGTGCTGGGGGTCAGGGGGCCTATGGCTACACCTTC	CSAGGQGAYGYTF
13	NA	TRBJ2-4	TRBV20-1	NA	TGCAGTGCTAGAGGGCAGGGGACAAACATTCAGTACTTC	CSARGQGTNIQYF
14	NA	TRBJ2-3	TRBV7-8	NA	TGTGCCAGCAGCTTTGAGACCCCCACAGATACGCAGTATTTT	CASSFETPTDTQYF
16	TRBD1	TRBJ1-2	TRBV28	NA	TGTGCCAGCAGCGACTTGCGCCAGGGGGCGAACTATGGCTACATCTTC	CASSDLRQGANYGYIF
14	NA	TRBJ2-7	TRBV5-1	few	TGCGCCAGCAGCTTGGGAGCCCGGGGAGACGAGCAGTACTTC	CASSLGARGDEQYF
15	TRBD1	TRBJ2-7	TRBV6-2/TRBV6-3	NA	TGTGCCAGCAACATCCACGGACAGGGCTTGTACGAGCAGTACTTC	CASNIHGQGLYEQYF
14	NA	TRBJ2-7	TRBV4-2	NA	TGTGCCAGCAGACCAGATAAGAGCTCCTACGAGCAGTACTTC	CASRPDKSSYEQYF
17	NA	TRBJ2-6	TRBV25-1	NA	TGTGCCAGCAGTGAATTGGAAAAGAACTCTGGGGCCAACGTCCTGACTTTC	CASSELEKNSGANVLTF
16	NA	TRBJ2-1	TRBV7-2	NA	TGTGCCAGCAGCTTAGTCGGGACCGGGGAATACAATGAGCAGTTCTTC	CASSLVGTGEYNEQFF
15	NA	TRBJ1-4	TRBV20-1	NA	TGCAGTGCTAGAGAACATAAGGGCCTTAATGAAAAACTGTTTTTT	CSAREHKGLNEKLFF
14	NA	TRBJ2-7	TRBV5-1	NA	TGCGCCAGCAGCTTGGGACGGACTTTGGACGAGCAGTACTTC	CASSLGRTLDEQYF
15	NA	TRBJ1-5	TRBV5-6	few	TGTGCCAGCAGCTTGGGCCGGACGGCCAATCAGCCCCAGCATTTT	CASSLGRTANQPQHF
14	TRBD1	TRBJ1-1	TRBV6-1	once	TGTGCCAGCAGAGCGACAGGGGAGTACACTGAAGCTTTCTTT	CASRATGEYTEAFF
16	NA	TRBJ2-7	TRBV12-3/TRBV12-4	few	TGTGCCAGCAGTTTAGTGGCGGCGAGGAGCTCCTACGAGCAGTACTTC	CASSLVAARSSYEQYF
15	NA	TRBJ1-6	TRBV7-9	NA	TGTGCCAGCAGCTTTCTTAGGGACCGGGATTCACCCCTCCACTTT	CASSFLRDRDSPLHF
14	NA	TRBJ2-7	TRBV3-1	many	TGTGCCAGCAGCCAAGGCAGGGTGTCCTACGAGCAGTACTTC	CASSQGRVSYEQYF
13	NA	TRBJ1-2	TRBV6-1	few	TGTGCCAGCAGTGAAGCCTACACGGGTGGCTACACCTTC	CASSEAYTGGYTF